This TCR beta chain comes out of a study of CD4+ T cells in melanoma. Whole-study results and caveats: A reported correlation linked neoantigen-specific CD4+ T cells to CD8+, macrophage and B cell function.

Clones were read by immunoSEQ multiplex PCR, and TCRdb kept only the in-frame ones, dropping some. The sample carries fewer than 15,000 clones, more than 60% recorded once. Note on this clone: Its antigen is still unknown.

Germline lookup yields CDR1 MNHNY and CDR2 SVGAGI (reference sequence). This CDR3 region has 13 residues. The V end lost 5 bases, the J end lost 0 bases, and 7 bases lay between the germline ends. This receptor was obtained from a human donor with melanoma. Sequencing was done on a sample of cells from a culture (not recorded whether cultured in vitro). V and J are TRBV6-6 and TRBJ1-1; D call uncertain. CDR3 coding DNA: TGTGCCAGCAGTCCCGGGCTGAACACTGAAGCTTTCTTT. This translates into CASSPGLNTEAFF.